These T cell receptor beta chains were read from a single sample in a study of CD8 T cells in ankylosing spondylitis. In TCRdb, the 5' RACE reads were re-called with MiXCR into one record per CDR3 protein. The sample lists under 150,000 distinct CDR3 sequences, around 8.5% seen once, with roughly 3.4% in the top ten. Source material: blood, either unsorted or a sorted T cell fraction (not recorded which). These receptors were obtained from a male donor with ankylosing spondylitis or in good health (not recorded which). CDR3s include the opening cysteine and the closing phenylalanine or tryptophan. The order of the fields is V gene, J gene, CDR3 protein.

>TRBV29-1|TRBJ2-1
CSVPAGYNEQFF
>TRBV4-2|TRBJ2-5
CASSQGFEGAAETQYF
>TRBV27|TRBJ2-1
CASSLGGAAYNEQFF
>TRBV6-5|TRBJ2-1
CASSYSRTSGRDEQFF
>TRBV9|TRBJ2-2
CASSRSGGRGELFF
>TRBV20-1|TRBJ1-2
CGYDRAANYGYTF
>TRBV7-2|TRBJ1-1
CASSLVRTGNTEAFF
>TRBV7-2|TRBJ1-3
CASSLTVSGNTIYF
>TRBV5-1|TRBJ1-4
CASSLQGSENEKLFF
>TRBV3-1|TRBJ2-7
CASSQGYDWYEQYF
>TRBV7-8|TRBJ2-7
CASSDPGQGVLSYEQYF
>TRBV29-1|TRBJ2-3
CSAWERKDTQYF
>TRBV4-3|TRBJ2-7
CASSQHSGQNYEQYF
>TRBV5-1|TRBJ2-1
CASAVGQGLYNEQFF
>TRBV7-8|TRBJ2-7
CASSLQAPSGYAWF
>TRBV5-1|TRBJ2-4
CASSLSQGENIQYF
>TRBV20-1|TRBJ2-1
CSGRGRGSYNEQFF
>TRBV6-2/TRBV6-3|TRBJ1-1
CASSKRTGSLTEAFF
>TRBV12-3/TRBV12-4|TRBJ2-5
CASSRTGVQTQYF
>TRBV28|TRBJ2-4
CASSSGPRNIQYF
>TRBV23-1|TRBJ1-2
CASSQSTTDSYGYTF
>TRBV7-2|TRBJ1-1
CASSLRVAFLTEAFF
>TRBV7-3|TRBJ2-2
CASSLTGGLGELFF
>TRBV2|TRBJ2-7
CASKPLPGQGSNRNYEQYF
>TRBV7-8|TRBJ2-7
CASSLRASGSRYEQYF
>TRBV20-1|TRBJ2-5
CSARRRRTGGAKTQYF
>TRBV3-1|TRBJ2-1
CASSQDLKLGSYNEQFF
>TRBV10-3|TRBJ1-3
CAISDPVPSGNTIYF
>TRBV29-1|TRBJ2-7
CSARDRGMYEQYF
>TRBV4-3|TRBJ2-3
CASSQHSGRSTDTQYF
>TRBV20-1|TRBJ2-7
CSATGTGGAYEQYF
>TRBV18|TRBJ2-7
CASSSRQGPYKQYF
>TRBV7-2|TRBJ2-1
CASSRASGGYNEQFF
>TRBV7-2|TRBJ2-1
CASSLAISSGGGYNEQFF
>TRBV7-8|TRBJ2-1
CASSLVSGRTNEQFF
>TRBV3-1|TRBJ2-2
CASSQGTVNTGELFF
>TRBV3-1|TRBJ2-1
CTSFPPRIRALQTGEQFF
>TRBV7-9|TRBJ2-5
CASSGFGETQYF
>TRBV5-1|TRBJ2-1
CASSSARSGIWGEQFF
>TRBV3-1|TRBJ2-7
CASSQEPGERDEQYF
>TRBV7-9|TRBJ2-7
CASSSRSGSSYEQYF
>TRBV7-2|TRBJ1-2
CASSQQGARGYTF
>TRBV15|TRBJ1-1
CATSRGSGGQAEAFF
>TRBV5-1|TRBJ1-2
CASRVGARYGYTF
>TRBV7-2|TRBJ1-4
CASSSDRSAWANEKLFF
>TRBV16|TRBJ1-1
CASSPGSRGNTEAFF
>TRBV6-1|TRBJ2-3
CASRPRQVGTDTQYF
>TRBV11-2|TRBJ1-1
CASSLTLTGSSEAFF
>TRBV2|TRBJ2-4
CASSEFGTLAKNIQYF
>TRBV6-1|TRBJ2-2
CASSAGLAGNTGELFF
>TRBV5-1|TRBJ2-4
CASSDDRYTNRNIQYF
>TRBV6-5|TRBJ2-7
CASSNSDRVGEQYF
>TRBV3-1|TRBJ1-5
CASSQGRRDRDVSQPQHF
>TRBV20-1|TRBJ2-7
CSARIPGQGNEQYF
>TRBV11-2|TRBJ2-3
CASSLDNRRLAVPDTQYF
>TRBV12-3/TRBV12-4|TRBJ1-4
CASSQGPPGANEKLFF
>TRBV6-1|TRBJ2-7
CASSETSGSYEQYF
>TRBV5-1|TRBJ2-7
CASSQPTSGSPQYF
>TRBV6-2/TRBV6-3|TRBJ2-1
CASSATGTATGNEQFF